The 21 T cell receptor beta chains presented below share a single source sample, sequenced in a study of blood T cell repertoires in COVID-19. Clones were sequenced by immunoSEQ multiplex PCR, and TCRdb holds only the in-frame ones, with some missing. The sample includes around 380,000 clones, around 87% of them seen just once. Specimen: PBMCs or T cells enriched from blood (not recorded which). The receptors were sampled from a man aged 25 to 45 who had recovered from COVID-19.

The chain couples TRBV5-1 to TRBJ1-2, with D tentatively TRBD1 (6 bases). V was shortened by 0 bases and J by 4 bases, with 13 bases between the two germline ends. The CDR3 is made up of 15 amino acids. Per the germline V gene, CDR1 is SGHRS and CDR2 is YFSETQ. The CDR3 sequence is CASSLESAGVYGYTF. The CDR3 nucleotides read TGCGCCAGCAGCTTGGAGTCGGCAGGGGTCTATGGCTACACCTTC.

The chain recombines TRBV30 with TRBJ2-1; D possibly corresponds to TRBD1 (6 bases). V gave up 0 bases and J gave up 13 bases, with 10 bases separating them. The CDR3 is made up of 11 amino acids. From germline, CDR1 is GTSNPN and CDR2 SVGIG (reference sequence). The CDR3 coding sequence is TGTGCCTGGAGTGTAGTGGGGGCCCAGTTCTTC. Its translation: CAWSVVGAQFF. Full variable domain (missing parts from reference TRBV30 and TRBJ2-1): SQTIHQWPATLVQPVGSPLSLECTVEGTSNPNLYWYRQAAGRGLQLLFYSVGIGQISSEVPQNLSASRPQDRQFILSSKKLLLSDSGFYLCAWSVVGAQFFGPGTRLTVL.

This clone was observed at least ten times. This chain links TRBV19 with TRBJ1-4; D is ambiguous. The germline CDR1 and CDR2 sequences are LNHDA and SQIVND (reference sequence). The CDR3 totals 14 residues. Trimming stripped 1 base from V and 7 bases from J, with 10 bases between. The CDR3: CASSIGLSGEKLFF. CDR3 in DNA: TGTGCCAGTAGTATAGGCCTCAGCGGTGAAAAACTGTTTTTT.

This rearrangement joins TRBV19 to TRBJ1-5, with 7 bases that match TRBD1. The CDR3 extends over 15 amino acids. The ends lost 6 bases at V and 0 bases at J; junction bases unmatched: 5. CDR1 is LNHDA and CDR2 is SQIVND in the germline V gene (reference sequence). CDR3 amino acids: CASRGQSYSNQPQHF. The DNA of the CDR3 is TGTGCCAGTAGGGGACAGTCTTATAGCAATCAGCCCCAGCATTTT.

The chain carries TRBV19 and TRBJ1-2, with D tentatively TRBD1 (6 bases). V was cut by 6 bases and J by 8 bases, with 10 bases left in between. Germline V gene sequence: CDR1 LNHDA, CDR2 SQIVND (reference sequence). The CDR3 is 11 amino acids. The CDR3 nucleotides read TGTGCCAGTAGGGCAGGGGTAGGCTACACCTTC. Its translation is CASRAGVGYTF. Variable domain in full (rest from reference TRBV19 and TRBJ1-2): DGGITQSPKYLFRKEGQNVTLSCEQNLNHDAMYWYRQDPGQGLRLIYYSQIVNDFQKGDIAEGYSVSREKKESFPLTVTSAQKNPTAFYLCASRAGVGYTFGSGTRLTVV.

The rearrangement uses TRBV4-3 and TRBJ1-1; a weak D match, TRBD1 (5 bases). CDR3 length: 15 amino acids. The germline CDR1 and CDR2 sequences are LGHNA and YSLEER. The ends were cut back, 1 base at V and 0 bases at J, with 9 bases in the middle. Here the CDR3 reads CASSQGGGMNTEAFF. The CDR3 DNA reads TGCGCCAGCAGCCAAGGCGGGGGTATGAACACTGAAGCTTTCTTT.

Notes on this clone: Other DNA sequences in this specimen translate into the identical CDR3. The chain recombines TRBV12-3 or TRBV12-4 with TRBJ2-3; no reliable D call. V lost 5 bases and J 5 bases, leaving 5 bases between the germline ends. The CDR3 extends over 11 amino acids. The CDR3 DNA reads TGTGCCAGCAGTCTACTAGATACGCAGTATTTT. It encodes CASSLLDTQYF.

V gene TRBV6-5 combines with J gene TRBJ2-7, with D uncertain. Looked up from germline, CDR1 is MNHEY and CDR2 is SVGAGI. The CDR3 is made up of 13 amino acids. Trimming removed 4 bases at V and 3 bases at J, with 10 bases between. The CDR3 sequence is CASSSYMNYEQYF. CDR3 bases: TGTGCCAGCAGTTCGTACATGAACTACGAGCAGTACTTC.

This clone appeared a few times. The chain recombines TRBV28 with TRBJ1-6; D is unclear. Deletions cut 6 bases from V and 10 bases from J, with 16 bases between. CDR1 and CDR2 (germline): MDHEN, SYDVKM. The CDR3 is 14 amino acids. This CDR3 is CASRFDTDWSPLHF. The CDR3 coding sequence is TGTGCCAGCAGATTCGACACGGATTGGTCACCCCTCCACTTT.

The chain joins TRBV7-9 to TRBJ1-2; D remains ambiguous. The CDR3 is 13 amino acids. V was cut by 3 bases and J by 8 bases, with 13 bases left in between. The germline CDR1 and CDR2 sequences are SEHNR and FQNEAQ (reference sequence). The DNA of the CDR3 is TGTGCCAGCAGCTTCCTGACTAGCGAAGGCTACACCTTC. Amino acids: CASSFLTSEGYTF.

The chain employs TRBV12-3 or TRBV12-4 and TRBJ2-7; 7 bases match TRBD1. CDR3 length equals 13 residues. J gave up 3 bases and V 6 bases, and 5 bases lay outside the gene matches. The CDR3 nucleotides read TGTGCCAGCAGAAGGGACAGTCTCTACGAGCAGTACTTC. Translated: CASRRDSLYEQYF.

The chain employs TRBV5-4 and TRBJ2-5, with TRBD1 identical over 9 bases. V was clipped by 3 bases and J by 6 bases; unmatched bases: 6. There are 14 residues in the CDR3. Germline loops: CDR1 SGHNT, CDR2 YYREEE (reference sequence). In DNA, the CDR3 is TGTGCCAGCAGCTCGGGACAGGGTATGCAGACCCAGTACTTC. Translated: CASSSGQGMQTQYF.

The chain recombines TRBV30 with TRBJ1-6, with a weak D call TRBD1 (5 bases). V lost 0 bases to trimming and J lost 10 bases, with 16 bases between them. Looked up from germline, CDR1 is GTSNPN and CDR2 is SVGIG (reference sequence). CDR3 size: 15 residues. The CDR3 sequence: CAWSVLGGDDSPLHF. As DNA, the CDR3 is TGTGCCTGGAGTGTACTTGGGGGGGACGACTCACCCCTCCACTTT.

The chain recombines TRBV3-1 (or the pseudogene TRBV3-2) with TRBJ1-6; TRBD1 agrees at 7 bases. J was trimmed by 5 bases and V by 4 bases; bases with no gene match: 5. CDR1 LGHDT and CDR2 YNNKEL come from the germline V gene (reference sequence). The length of the CDR3 is 15 residues. The CDR3: CASSPGTANNSPLHF. CDR3 DNA sequence: TGTGCCAGCAGCCCCGGGACAGCTAATAATTCACCCCTCCACTTT.

The chain links TRBV6-4 to TRBJ1-1; the D is unclear. Looked up from germline, CDR1 is MRHNA and CDR2 is SNTAGT. Trimming shortened V by 6 bases and J by 1 base, and 9 bases separated the two germline ends. This CDR3 region has 13 residues. CDR3 in DNA: TGTGCCAGCAGCGAGAGATCGAACACTGAAGCTTTCTTT. Translated, it gives CASSERSNTEAFF.

This sequence joins TRBV11-3 and TRBJ2-2; D remains unclear. The CDR3 spans 16 residues. V was cut by 1 base and J by 4 bases, with 13 bases left in between. CDR1 is SGHNT and CDR2 is YENEEA in the germline V gene. The CDR3 sequence: CASSLGFRLSTGELFF. The CDR3 DNA follows: TGTGCCAGCAGCTTAGGTTTTCGTCTATCCACCGGGGAGCTGTTTTTT.

DNA for the CDR3: TGTGCCAGCAGCTCGGAGGGATCTGGAAACACCATATATTTT. Translated: CASSSEGSGNTIYF. V is TRBV9 and J is TRBJ1-3, with D uncertain. V lost 4 bases and J 1 base, leaving 9 bases between the germline ends. The CDR3 is 14 amino acids. The germline V gene encodes CDR1 SGDLS and CDR2 YYNGEE.

The chain combines TRBV7-9 with TRBJ1-2; D ambiguous. CDR3 length equals 15 residues. Germline CDR1 SEHNR, CDR2 FQNEAQ (reference sequence). Trimming pared 5 bases from V and 4 bases from J, leaving 17 bases between. The chain's CDR3 is CASSPLGAGLYGYTF. In DNA, the CDR3 is TGTGCCAGCAGCCCTTTAGGTGCAGGCCTCTATGGCTACACCTTC. Full variable domain (rest looked up from reference TRBV7-9 and TRBJ1-2): DTGVSQNPRHKITKRGQNVTFRCDPISEHNRLYWYRQTLGQGPEFLTYFQNEAQLEKSRLLSDRFSAERPKGSFSTLEIQRTEQGDSAMYLCASSPLGAGLYGYTFGSGTRLTVV.

The chain joins TRBV7-8 to TRBJ1-2; 9 positions agree with TRBD1. Trimming at V came to 5 bases and at J to 4 bases, leaving 5 bases not matched to a gene. Germline V gene data show CDR1 as SGHVS and CDR2 as FQNEAQ. This CDR3 has 14 residues. The DNA for the CDR3 is TGTGCCAGCAGCCTACAGGGGGCGGGCTATGGCTACACCTTC. Translation gives CASSLQGAGYGYTF.

This clone was detected a few times. The chain has TRBV10-3 and TRBJ1-4, with 7 bases lining up with TRBD1. Germline CDR1 ENHRY, CDR2 SYGVKD. Losses at the gene ends were 2 bases for V and 8 bases for J; bases not matched to a gene: 8. The CDR3 totals 15 residues. The CDR3 spells CAISEGGTAREKLFF. The CDR3, as DNA: TGTGCCATCAGTGAGGGGGGGACAGCAAGGGAAAAACTGTTTTTT.

The gene calls are TRBV6-2 or TRBV6-3 and TRBJ2-3; 12 bases are a match to TRBD2. The CDR3 consists of 17 residues. With 0 bases clipped from V and 4 bases from J, the junction kept 5 bases outside the gene matches. Germline CDR1 reads MNHEY; CDR2 reads SVGEGT. The CDR3 coding sequence is TGTGCCAGCAGTTACTCACCAGGACTAGCGGGGTCAGATACGCAGTATTTT. Protein sequence: CASSYSPGLAGSDTQYF.